This T cell receptor beta chain was obtained from a study of response to subunit inactivated influenza vaccine. On this clonotype itself: Its target is not known.

Germline V gene sequence: CDR1 SGDLS, CDR2 YYNGEE. This CDR3 comprises 14 residues. Trimming removed 3 bases at V and 10 bases at J, with 17 bases between. General observations from the study: The authors offered the suggestion that each seasonal influenza vaccination recruits few new T cells.

MiXCR, run by TCRdb on the RT-PCR reads, gives a single entry per CDR3 protein. The sample contains 550,000 to 650,000 distinct CDR3 sequences, about 11% of which appear only once. The chain recombines TRBV9 with TRBJ2-1; tentatively, D is TRBD1 or TRBD2 (5 bases each). This TCR was recovered from a man aged 50 to 59 who received an inactivated influenza vaccine. This sample comprised PBMCs from blood, obtained on the day of vaccination. The CDR3 DNA reads TGTGCCAGCAGCGATCGCAGGGACCCGTCCGAGCAGTTCTTC. As protein: CASSDRRDPSEQFF.